A selection of T cell receptor beta chains follows, all from one sample in a study of cytomegalovirus exposure and HLA in healthy donors. Clones were sequenced by immunoSEQ multiplex PCR, and TCRdb holds only the in-frame ones, with some missing. Of about 190,000 clones listed, around 90% are singletons. Specimen: PBMCs. The receptors come from a boy between 2 and 15 years old in good health and CMV-seronegative. CDR3s include the opening cysteine and the closing phenylalanine or tryptophan. Fields, in order: J gene, V gene, D gene, clone size, CDR3 protein, CDR3 DNA. The D gene is left open where the match is weak. Not every row has a clone size; where given, it reads once, few, many or a size class.

TRBJ2-3 TRBV9 TRBD2 NA CASSPSLSGGRTDTQYF TGTGCCAGCAGCCCCAGTTTGAGCGGGGGCCGCACAGATACGCAGTATTTT
TRBJ2-7 TRBV4-2 TRBD1 NA CASSQNRDRGYEQYF TGTGCCAGCAGCCAAAACCGGGACAGGGGGTACGAGCAGTACTTC
TRBJ1-3 TRBV2 NA NA CASSEGPGNTIYF TGTGCCAGCAGTGAGGGGCCTGGAAACACCATATATTTT
TRBJ1-1 TRBV11-2 NA once CASSPPGMNTEAFF TGTGCCAGCAGCCCCCCCGGTATGAACACTGAAGCTTTCTTT
TRBJ2-7 TRBV27 TRBD2 NA CASSLSIGDYAYEQYF TGTGCCAGCAGTTTATCGATTGGGGACTATGCCTACGAGCAGTACTTC
TRBJ2-7 TRBV10-3 TRBD2 NA CAISGAGGPLEQYF TGTGCCATCAGTGGAGCGGGAGGGCCTCTCGAGCAGTACTTC
TRBJ1-2 TRBV5-6 NA NA CASSLVAAGTIGYTF TGTGCCAGCAGCTTGGTGGCAGCCGGTACTATAGGCTACACCTTC
TRBJ2-1 TRBV6-5 TRBD1 NA CASRATGNNEQFF TGTGCCAGCAGGGCGACAGGGAACAATGAGCAGTTCTTC
TRBJ2-5 TRBV5-1 NA NA CASSLIWEQETQYF TGCGCCAGCAGCTTGATCTGGGAGCAAGAGACCCAGTACTTC
TRBJ2-7 TRBV7-9 TRBD2 NA CASSGTSAYEQYF TGTGCCAGCAGCGGGACTAGCGCCTACGAGCAGTACTTC
TRBJ2-3 TRBV5-1 TRBD2 NA CASSGTSLRTDTQYF TGCGCCAGCAGCGGGACTAGCTTGCGCACAGATACGCAGTATTTT
TRBJ2-7 TRBV11-2 NA NA CASRSPGLRSYEQYF TGTGCCAGCAGGTCCCCGGGACTTCGTTCCTACGAGCAGTACTTC
TRBJ1-2 TRBV7-9 TRBD1 NA CASSLGTGPQYGYTF TGTGCCAGCAGCTTGGGGACAGGACCACAATATGGCTACACCTTC
TRBJ2-1 TRBV5-5 NA NA CASSRMLLVADNEQFF TGTGCCAGCAGTCGGATGCTACTAGTAGCAGACAATGAGCAGTTCTTC
TRBJ1-1 TRBV27 NA NA CASSLKRGTEAFF TGTGCCAGCAGTTTGAAAAGGGGGACTGAAGCTTTCTTT
TRBJ2-2 TRBV29-1 NA NA CSVDTGATNTGELFF TGCAGCGTCGACACAGGCGCTACGAACACCGGGGAGCTGTTTTTT
TRBJ2-7 TRBV19 TRBD2 NA CASSISGGSDYEQYF TGTGCCAGTAGTATTTCGGGAGGTTCGGACTACGAGCAGTACTTC
TRBJ2-3 TRBV5-4 TRBD2 NA CASSALAGAHTDTQYF TGTGCCAGCAGCGCCCTAGCGGGAGCCCACACAGATACGCAGTATTTT